This TCR beta chain stems from a study of CD8 T cells in ankylosing spondylitis. V lost 2 bases, J lost 7 bases, and 6 bases lay in between. The length of the CDR3 is 13 residues. TCRdb re-analysed the 5' RACE reads in MiXCR, keeping a single row per CDR3 protein. The data show some 140,000 distinct CDR3 sequences, 7.3% seen once. This clonotype was detected ten times or more. Its antigen is not identified. Whole-study results and caveats: Ankylosing spondylitis blood appeared to carry a characteristic TCR beta motif of eight or nine highly homologous variants. Disease-linked clones bore a CD8+ phenotype, appearing relatively rarely in peripheral blood. Disease-linked clones reportedly concentrated significantly in matched ankylosing spondylitis synovial fluid.

This TCR was recovered from a female donor with ankylosing spondylitis or in good health (not recorded which). The sequencing input was blood, either unsorted or a sorted T cell fraction (not recorded which). The chain links TRBV12-3 or TRBV12-4 to TRBJ1-6; unclear D gene. The CDR3 here is CASSLLDNSPLHF. Here the CDR3 DNA reads TGTGCCAGCAGTTTACTGGACAATTCACCCCTCCACTTT.